These 10 T cell receptor beta chains share one sample of origin, sequenced in a study of control samples from healthy donors and cancer patients (dated by TCRdb to the early 2020s). The protocol used for the library was the immunoSEQ multiplex PCR assay. TCRdb took this table from immuneACCESS and kept in-frame rearrangements with V and J called. Such tables lack part of the clones; where checked against another copy, unresolved V genes explain under half of the gap, and the rest is unexplained. For this sample there are about 96,000 clones; over 90% appear just once. More than 7% of the sample belongs to the ten largest clones. Sequenced sample: blood. The origin of the receptors is a young man in good health.

The V gene is TRBV9, the J gene TRBJ1-6; the D is unclear. V was pared by 3 bases and J by 10 bases, with 11 bases between. Germline values: CDR1 SGDLS, CDR2 YYNGEE. This CDR3 is 13 amino acids long. The CDR3 protein is CASSDDDGSPLHF. The CDR3 bases are TGTGCCAGCAGCGATGACGACGGATCACCCCTCCACTTT.

The chain links TRBV5-1 to TRBJ1-4; the D gene is possibly TRBD1 (6 bases). This CDR3 region has 19 residues. V lost 5 bases, J lost 0 bases, and 23 bases lay in between. Per the germline V gene, CDR1 is SGHRS and CDR2 is YFSETQ. DNA of the CDR3: TGCGCCAGCAGTTTATTTCCCTTTCCGGGGGGCGCAACTAATGAAAAACTGTTTTTT. Protein: CASSLFPFPGGATNEKLFF.

The J gene is TRBJ2-3, the V gene TRBV9; D unclear. CDR1 is SGDLS and CDR2 is YYNGEE in the germline V gene. V was trimmed by 3 bases and J by 3 bases, leaving 8 bases between them. The CDR3 runs 13 residues. The CDR3 here is CASSAAGTDTQYF. The CDR3 coding sequence is TGTGCCAGCAGCGCGGCCGGGACAGATACGCAGTATTTT.

The chain carries TRBV5-4 and TRBJ1-6, with a weak D call TRBD1 (6 bases). The germline V gene encodes CDR1 SGHNT and CDR2 YYREEE (reference sequence). The CDR3 spans 13 residues. Trimming shortened V by 4 bases and J by 10 bases, and 12 bases separated the two germline ends. The CDR3 region is CASSPRGQSPLHF. The CDR3 nucleotides are TGTGCCAGCAGCCCCCGGGGGCAGTCACCCCTCCACTTT. Complete variable domain (other parts from reference TRBV5-4 and TRBJ1-6): ETGVTQSPTHLIKTRGQQVTLRCSSQSGHNTVSWYQQALGQGPQFIFQYYREEENGRGNFPPRFSGLQFPNYSSELNVNALELDDSALYLCASSPRGQSPLHFGNGTRLTVT.

The chain links TRBV20-1 to TRBJ2-7, with 8 bases fitting TRBD2. Unmatched junction bases numbered 1, after V lost 6 bases and J lost 3 bases. CDR3 length equals 11 residues. CDR1 and CDR2 (germline): DFQATT, SNEGSKA (reference sequence). The CDR3 sequence: CSAGTSYEQYF. For the CDR3, the DNA is TGCAGTGCCGGGACTAGCTACGAGCAGTACTTC.

The CDR3 DNA reads as TGTGCCAGCAGCCCAAACAGAGTATATGGCTACACCTTC. It encodes CASSPNRVYGYTF. This sequence joins TRBV6-5 and TRBJ1-2; unclear D gene. Trimming removed 6 bases at V and 5 bases at J, with 13 bases between. The CDR3 contains 13 residues. Germline CDR1 and CDR2: MNHEY and SVGAGI.

This chain links TRBV10-2 with TRBJ2-2; D gene unclear. V dropped 8 bases and J dropped 6 bases, with 4 bases sitting between them. This CDR3 comprises 10 residues. Germline lookup yields CDR1 WSHSY and CDR2 SAAADI. The CDR3 nucleotides are TGCGCCAGCGGCCCCGGGGAGCTGTTTTTT. Protein product: CASGPGELFF.

This chain joins TRBV14 and TRBJ2-3; maybe TRBD2 (6 bases). Germline assignment: CDR1 SGHDN and CDR2 FVKESK. Trimming cost V 3 bases and J 2 bases, with 18 bases left between them. This CDR3 has 17 amino acids. The CDR3 nucleotides read TGTGCCAGCAGCCAGAGAGGGGACTCGTGGTTCACAGATACGCAGTATTTT. Translation gives CASSQRGDSWFTDTQYF.

This chain connects TRBV6-1 to TRBJ2-1, with 8 bases lining up with TRBD2. Looked up from germline, CDR1 is MNHNS and CDR2 is SASEGT. The junction had 9 bases not matched to a gene; V was cut back by 4 bases and J by 4 bases. This CDR3 spans 16 amino acids. CDR3 amino acids: CASSAATSGEYNEQFF. Written as DNA, the CDR3 is TGTGCCAGCAGTGCAGCTACTAGCGGAGAATACAATGAGCAGTTCTTC.

The chain links TRBV27 to TRBJ2-1; D is perhaps TRBD1 or TRBD2 (5 bases each). The CDR3 sequence is 16 residues long. V lost 5 bases and J 6 bases, leaving 20 bases between the germline ends. Germline CDR1 MNHEY, CDR2 SMNVEV (reference sequence). This CDR3 is CASSIVGSRVVNEQFF. The CDR3 region has the DNA TGTGCCAGCAGTATTGTTGGGAGCAGGGTAGTCAATGAGCAGTTCTTC.